This TCR beta chain emerged from a study of CD8 T cells in ankylosing spondylitis. Overall study findings and caveats: It appeared that ankylosing spondylitis blood was characterized by a TCR beta motif of seven or eight highly homologous variants.

CDR1 SGHTA and CDR2 FQGNSA come from the germline V gene. The CDR3 has 15 residues. Trimming took off 2 bases at V and 8 bases at J, with 16 bases between the two ends. This clonotype occurred a few times. What it binds is unknown. TCRdb reanalysed the 5' RACE reads using MiXCR and keeps one entry per CDR3 protein. Of 670,000 or so distinct CDR3 sequences in the sample, roughly 19% were seen once. This sequence joins TRBV7-2 and TRBJ2-1, with D maybe TRBD2 (5 bases). Material for sequencing was blood, either unsorted or a sorted T cell fraction (not recorded which). The source is a male donor with ankylosing spondylitis. The CDR3 DNA reads as TGTGCCAGCAGCTTAAGCGGCTCACTAGGCGATGAGCAGTTCTTC. As protein: CASSLSGSLGDEQFF.